These T cell receptor beta chains were read from a single sample in a study of OX40 agonist ivuxolimab in advanced cancers. The table came from immunoSEQ multiplex PCR; TCRdb's copy has only in-frame clones and leaves some out. The table shows 71,000 or so clones, with about 89% occurring only once. The source was CD4+ or CD8+ T cells sorted from blood, collected in a trial of the OX40 agonist ivuxolimab. The receptor set was obtained from an adult with an advanced solid tumor such as melanoma, head and neck, liver or kidney cancer. Each CDR3 is given with its conserved first and last residue. A D gene is named only where the DNA matches it firmly. Where a row states a size, it is once, few, many or the class of an expanded clone; other rows omit it.

TGCGCCAGCAGCTTGTTACAGGGCGCATCCACCGGGGAGCTGTTTTTT | CASSLLQGASTGELFF | . | TRBV5-1 | few | TRBJ2-2
TGTGCCATCAGGGCAGGGGAGGATGACACTGAAGCTTTCTTT | CAIRAGEDDTEAFF | . | TRBV10-3 | . | TRBJ1-1
TGTGCCAGCACCCCAGGGACTCAGCCCTACGAGCAGTACTTC | CASTPGTQPYEQYF | . | TRBV6-5 | . | TRBJ2-7
TGTGCCAGTAGTAATACCGGGACAGGGATCGAGCAGTACTTC | CASSNTGTGIEQYF | TRBD1 | TRBV19 | few | TRBJ2-7
TGTGCCAGCAGCTTAGCCGGGTCCCAGAACACTGAAGCTTTCTTT | CASSLAGSQNTEAFF | . | TRBV7-2 | . | TRBJ1-1
TGTGCCAGCTCACCAGGGGGCAAGGGCACTGAAGCTTTCTTT | CASSPGGKGTEAFF | . | TRBV18 | . | TRBJ1-1
TGTGCCAGCAGTCTCGGAACTAGCGGGAGGGCCCGAGAGACCCAGTACTTC | CASSLGTSGRARETQYF | TRBD2 | TRBV11-3 | . | TRBJ2-5
TGCGCCAGCAGCCACCGAGGACTCTTCAATGAGCAGTTCTTC | CASSHRGLFNEQFF | . | TRBV4-3 | . | TRBJ2-1
TGTGCCAGCAGTTACCGGACACACTTGTATGGCTACACCTTC | CASSYRTHLYGYTF | . | TRBV6-5 | once | TRBJ1-2
TGCGCCAGCAGCCCCAGACAGGGCACAGATACGCAGTATTTT | CASSPRQGTDTQYF | . | TRBV5-1 | few | TRBJ2-3
TGTGCCAGCAGTGACCCGTACTTTGGTGGCACAGATACGCAGTATTTT | CASSDPYFGGTDTQYF | . | TRBV6-1 | . | TRBJ2-3
TGCGCCAGCAGCCAGGGCTCCCATGAGCAGTTCTTC | CASSQGSHEQFF | . | TRBV5-1 | once | TRBJ2-1
TGCGCCAGCAGCCAAGGACTAGCGGCGCCGGGGCAGTTCTTC | CASSQGLAAPGQFF | TRBD2 | TRBV4-1 | . | TRBJ2-1
TGTGCCTGGAGCCGGACTAGCGGGGGTGCTGACTTC | CAWSRTSGGADF | TRBD2 | TRBV30 | . | TRBJ2-5
TGTGCCAGCAGCTTTGGGCAGCGGAACATTCAGTACTTC | CASSFGQRNIQYF | . | TRBV5-4 | few | TRBJ2-4
TGTGCCAGCAGTTTCCGGGGAAAATACTGGGATCAGCCCCAGCATTTT | CASSFRGKYWDQPQHF | . | TRBV28 | . | TRBJ1-5
TGTGCCATCAGTGAGTCGGTCACAAACTACGAGCAGTACTTC | CAISESVTNYEQYF | . | TRBV10-3 | . | TRBJ2-7
TGTGCCAGCAGTGGTTATAATTCACCCCTCCACTTT | CASSGYNSPLHF | . | TRBV2 | few | TRBJ1-6
TGTGCCAGCAGCTCGACAGGGGACACTGAAGCTTTCTTT | CASSSTGDTEAFF | TRBD1 | TRBV11-2 | . | TRBJ1-1
TGTGCCAGCAGTATAGGGGTCTATAGCAATCAGCCCCAGCATTTT | CASSIGVYSNQPQHF | . | TRBV6-1 | . | TRBJ1-5
TGTGCCAGCACACCGGACAGGGGGCGTATAAACACTGAAGCTTTCTTT | CASTPDRGRINTEAFF | TRBD1 | TRBV18 | . | TRBJ1-1
TGTGCCAGCAGCTTTGGGACTGAAGAGCCCGGCTACACCTTC | CASSFGTEEPGYTF | . | TRBV7-8 | . | TRBJ1-2
TGTGCCAGCAGCTACGGGACAGGGGGCCAGCATTTT | CASSYGTGGQHF | TRBD1 | TRBV7-9 | . | TRBJ1-5
TGTGCCAGCAGTGAAGGAACGGTAGCTAACTATGGCTACACCTTC | CASSEGTVANYGYTF | . | TRBV6-1 | . | TRBJ1-2
TGTGCCAGCAGCCGCACAGTAAACTATGGCTACACCTTC | CASSRTVNYGYTF | . | TRBV7-8 | . | TRBJ1-2
TGTGCCAGCAGTGCACCGGGAGGGAACACAGATACGCAGTATTTT | CASSAPGGNTDTQYF | TRBD2 | TRBV2 | once | TRBJ2-3
TGTGCCAGCACCGGGGGGAGGGACAGGAATATTGAAGCTTTCTTT | CASTGGRDRNIEAFF | TRBD1 | TRBV7-2 | . | TRBJ1-1
TGTGCCAGCAGAGTCACAGGGGAGCCAGGCACTGAAGCTTTCTTT | CASRVTGEPGTEAFF | TRBD1 | TRBV6-5 | . | TRBJ1-1
TGCAGCGTTGGTTCAGGGGGCAGAAACTATGGCTACACCTTC | CSVGSGGRNYGYTF | TRBD1 | TRBV29-1 | . | TRBJ1-2
TGTGCCATCAGTACTCCACTCGATACGCAGTATTTT | CAISTPLDTQYF | . | TRBV10-3 | . | TRBJ2-3
TGTGCCAGTAGTATTTACTCGGGCTCTGGGGCCAACGTCCTGACTTTC | CASSIYSGSGANVLTF | . | TRBV19 | . | TRBJ2-6
TGTGCCAGCAGTTACGGACTAGCGGGAGTCTCTGAGCAGTTCTTC | CASSYGLAGVSEQFF | TRBD2 | TRBV6-6 | . | TRBJ2-1
TGTGCCAGCAGTGAGAAAGGAGATCAGCCCCAGCATTTT | CASSEKGDQPQHF | . | TRBV27 | medium-sized | TRBJ1-5
TGTGCCAGCAGCGTAGGGCCGGGACAGAGTGGTTCACCCCTCCACTTT | CASSVGPGQSGSPLHF | TRBD1 | TRBV9 | . | TRBJ1-6
TGTGCCAGTAGTCATGCGGGGACAGGGGGAAATGAAAAACTGTTTTTT | CASSHAGTGGNEKLFF | TRBD1 | TRBV28 | . | TRBJ1-4
TGCAGTGCTAGCAGGGTTGAAGCTTTCTTT | CSASRVEAFF | . | TRBV20-1 | . | TRBJ1-1
TGCGCCAGCAGCATGCGCCGTTCTTCCGGGACTAGCCTCGGGGAGACCCAGTACTTC | CASSMRRSSGTSLGETQYF | TRBD2 | TRBV5-1 | . | TRBJ2-5
TGTGCCAGCAGCGTAGCAGGGTCTGGAAACACCATATATTTT | CASSVAGSGNTIYF | . | TRBV9 | . | TRBJ1-3
TGTGCCAGCAGCCCCTGGACAGGACCAGATACGCAGTATTTT | CASSPWTGPDTQYF | TRBD1 | TRBV11-3 | . | TRBJ2-3
TGCGCCAGCAGCAACGAGGGCAGGGTAGATACGCAGTATTTT | CASSNEGRVDTQYF | . | TRBV5-1 | . | TRBJ2-3
TGTGCCAGCAGCACAAGGACAGGGGATGAGCAGTACTTC | CASSTRTGDEQYF | TRBD1 | TRBV5-4 | . | TRBJ2-7
TGTGCCAGCAGCTCGGGGGACAGGGATTCCTACGAGCAGTACTTC | CASSSGDRDSYEQYF | TRBD1 | TRBV2 | . | TRBJ2-7
TGTGCCAGCAGGACCGGGACAAGTACCGGGGAGCTGTTTTTT | CASRTGTSTGELFF | . | TRBV2 | . | TRBJ2-2
TGTGCCAGTAGTAGGTCCGGGGGGCTCTATGGCTACACCTTC | CASSRSGGLYGYTF | . | TRBV19 | . | TRBJ1-2
TGTGCCTGGGGTACCCCGGGACAGGGGGCATCACCCCTCCACTTT | CAWGTPGQGASPLHF | TRBD1 | TRBV30 | . | TRBJ1-6
TGTGCCAGCAGCCTCGACCTAAATCAGCCCCAGCATTTT | CASSLDLNQPQHF | . | TRBV7-3 | medium-sized | TRBJ1-5
TGTGCCAGCAGCTTAGTGGTCTTGGGAAACTATGGCTACACCTTC | CASSLVVLGNYGYTF | . | TRBV11-2 | . | TRBJ1-2
TGTGCCAGCAGCCTTGGCGCGGACACTGAAGCTTTCTTT | CASSLGADTEAFF | . | TRBV5-6 | . | TRBJ1-1
TGTGCCAGTAGTGACCGGGCCTGGGCTCAGCCCCAGCATTTT | CASSDRAWAQPQHF | . | TRBV19 | . | TRBJ1-5
TGTGCCAGCAGCTTAGAACTAGCGGGGGCCTACAATGAGCAGTTCTTC | CASSLELAGAYNEQFF | TRBD2 | TRBV11-1 | . | TRBJ2-1
TGTGCCAGCTCGCCGAGACGGTCGGAGAACACTGAAGCTTTCTTT | CASSPRRSENTEAFF | . | TRBV18 | . | TRBJ1-1
TGCGCCAGCAGTCCGGCGGGCGGGGATACGCAGTATTTT | CASSPAGGDTQYF | . | TRBV10-1 | once | TRBJ2-3
TGTGCCAGCAGCAAAGGGCCCCCCGGGACAGGGGAGTACGAGCAGTACTTC | CASSKGPPGTGEYEQYF | . | TRBV21-1 | . | TRBJ2-7
TGTGCCAGCAACCAGGGTGAGGGCACTGAAGCTTTCTTT | CASNQGEGTEAFF | . | TRBV2 | . | TRBJ1-1
TGTGCCAGCAGCCGTGACAGGGTCAGCACTGAAGCTTTCTTT | CASSRDRVSTEAFF | TRBD1 | TRBV11-2 | . | TRBJ1-1
TGTGCCAGCAGCCCGAACCGGGACAGGGGTTACGAGCAGTACTTC | CASSPNRDRGYEQYF | TRBD1 | TRBV7-6 | once | TRBJ2-7
TGTGCCAGCACTGAATATAGCAATCAGCCCCAGCATTTT | CASTEYSNQPQHF | . | TRBV28 | . | TRBJ1-5